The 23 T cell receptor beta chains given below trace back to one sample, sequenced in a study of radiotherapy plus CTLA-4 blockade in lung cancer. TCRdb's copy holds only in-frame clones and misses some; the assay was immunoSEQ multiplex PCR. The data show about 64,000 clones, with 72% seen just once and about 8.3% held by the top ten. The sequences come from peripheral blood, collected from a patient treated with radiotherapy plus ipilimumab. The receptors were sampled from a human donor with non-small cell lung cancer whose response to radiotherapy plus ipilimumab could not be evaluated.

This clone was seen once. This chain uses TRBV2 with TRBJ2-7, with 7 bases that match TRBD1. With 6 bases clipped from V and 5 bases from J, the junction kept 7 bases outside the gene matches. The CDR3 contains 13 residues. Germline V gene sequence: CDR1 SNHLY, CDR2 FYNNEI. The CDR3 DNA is TGTGCCAGCAGAACGACAGGGAGAGACGAGCAGTACTTC. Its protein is CASRTTGRDEQYF.

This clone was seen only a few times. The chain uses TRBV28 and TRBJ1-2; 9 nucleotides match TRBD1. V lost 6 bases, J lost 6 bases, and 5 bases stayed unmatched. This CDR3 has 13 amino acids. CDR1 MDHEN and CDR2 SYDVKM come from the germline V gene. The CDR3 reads CASSPDRGDGYTF. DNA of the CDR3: TGTGCCAGCAGCCCGGACAGGGGCGATGGCTACACCTTC.

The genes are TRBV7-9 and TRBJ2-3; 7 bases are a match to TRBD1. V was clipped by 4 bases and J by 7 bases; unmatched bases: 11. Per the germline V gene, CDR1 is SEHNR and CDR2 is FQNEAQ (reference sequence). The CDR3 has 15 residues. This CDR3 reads CASSSRQGAFYTQYF. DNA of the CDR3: TGTGCCAGCAGCTCCCGACAGGGAGCTTTTTATACGCAGTATTTT.

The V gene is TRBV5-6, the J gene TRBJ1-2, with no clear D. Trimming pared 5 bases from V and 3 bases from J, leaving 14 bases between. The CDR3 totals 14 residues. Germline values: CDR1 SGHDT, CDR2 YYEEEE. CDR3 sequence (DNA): TGTGCCAGCAGTTCCACCGGGGTTTACTATGGCTACACCTTC. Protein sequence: CASSSTGVYYGYTF.

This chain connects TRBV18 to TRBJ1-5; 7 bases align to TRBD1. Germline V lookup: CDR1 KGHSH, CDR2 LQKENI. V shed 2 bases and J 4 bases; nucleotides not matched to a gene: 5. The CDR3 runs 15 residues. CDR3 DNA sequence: TGTGCCAGCTCACCAGGCTGGGACAGAAATCAGCCCCAGCATTTT. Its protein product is CASSPGWDRNQPQHF.

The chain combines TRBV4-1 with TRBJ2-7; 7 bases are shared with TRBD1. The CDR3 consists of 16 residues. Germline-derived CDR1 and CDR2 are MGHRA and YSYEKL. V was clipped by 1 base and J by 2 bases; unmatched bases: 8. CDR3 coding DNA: TGCGCCAGCAGCCAAGGCCCAACAGGGGCAACCTACGAGCAGTACTTC. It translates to CASSQGPTGATYEQYF.

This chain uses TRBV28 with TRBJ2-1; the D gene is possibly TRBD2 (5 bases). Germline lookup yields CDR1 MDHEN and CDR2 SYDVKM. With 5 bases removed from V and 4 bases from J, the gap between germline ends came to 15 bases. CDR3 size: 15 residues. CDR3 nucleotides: TGTGCCAGCAGTCGTTCAGCAAGCGGTTACAATGAGCAGTTCTTC. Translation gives CASSRSASGYNEQFF.

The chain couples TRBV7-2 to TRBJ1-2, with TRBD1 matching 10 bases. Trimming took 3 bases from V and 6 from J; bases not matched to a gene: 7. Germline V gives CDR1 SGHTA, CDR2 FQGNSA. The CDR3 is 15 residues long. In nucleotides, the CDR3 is TGTGCCAGCAGCTTTAAGACAGGGGGCGCGCATGGCTACACCTTC. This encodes CASSFKTGGAHGYTF. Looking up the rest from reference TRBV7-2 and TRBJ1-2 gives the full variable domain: GAGVSQSPSNKVTEKGKDVELRCDPISGHTALYWYRQSLGQGLEFLIYFQGNSAPDKSGLPSDRFSAERTGGSVSTLTIQRTQQEDSAVYLCASSFKTGGAHGYTFGSGTRLTVV.

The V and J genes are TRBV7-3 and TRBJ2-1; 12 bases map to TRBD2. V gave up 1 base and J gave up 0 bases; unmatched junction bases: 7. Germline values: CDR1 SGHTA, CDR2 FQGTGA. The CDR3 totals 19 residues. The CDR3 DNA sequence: TGTGCCAGCAGCTTAAATCTAGCGGGAGGGCCGGGCTCCTACAATGAGCAGTTCTTC. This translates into CASSLNLAGGPGSYNEQFF.

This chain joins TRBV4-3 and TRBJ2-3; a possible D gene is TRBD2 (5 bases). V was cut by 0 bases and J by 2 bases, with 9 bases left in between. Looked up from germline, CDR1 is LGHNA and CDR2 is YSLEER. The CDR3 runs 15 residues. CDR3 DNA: TGCGCCAGCAGCCAAGACGTACTAGTCACAGATACGCAGTATTTT. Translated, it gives CASSQDVLVTDTQYF.

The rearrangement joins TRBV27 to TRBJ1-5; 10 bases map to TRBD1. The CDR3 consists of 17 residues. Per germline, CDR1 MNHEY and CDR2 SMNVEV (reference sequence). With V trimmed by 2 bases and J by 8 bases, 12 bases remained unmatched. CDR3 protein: CASSLVGSGQGRKPQHF. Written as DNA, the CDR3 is TGTGCCAGCAGTTTAGTAGGTTCGGGACAGGGGAGAAAGCCCCAGCATTTT.

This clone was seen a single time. This CDR3 is CASSESQFTDTQYF. Written as DNA, the CDR3 is TGCGCCAGCAGTGAGTCCCAGTTCACAGATACGCAGTATTTT. V and J are TRBV10-1 and TRBJ2-3; no definite D call. Germline V gives CDR1 WNHNN, CDR2 SYGVQD (reference sequence). With 0 bases removed from V and 2 bases from J, the gap between germline ends came to 6 bases. The CDR3 runs 14 residues.

The CDR3 loop reads CASSQEARAGGYTF. The CDR3 DNA follows: TGTGCCAGCAGCCAAGAGGCCAGGGCCGGTGGCTACACCTTC. This chain uses TRBV4-2 with TRBJ1-2; TRBD1 is a possible D gene (5 bases). The CDR3 runs 14 residues. Germline V gives CDR1 LGHNA, CDR2 YNFKEQ. V was shortened by 0 bases and J by 7 bases, with 12 bases between the two germline ends.

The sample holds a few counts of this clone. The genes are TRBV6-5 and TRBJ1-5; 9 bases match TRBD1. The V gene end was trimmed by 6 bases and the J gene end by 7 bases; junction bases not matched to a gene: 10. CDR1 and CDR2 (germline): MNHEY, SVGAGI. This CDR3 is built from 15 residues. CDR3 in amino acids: CASRASGQGGQPQHF. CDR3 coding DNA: TGTGCCAGCAGAGCCTCGGGACAGGGAGGGCAGCCCCAGCATTTT.

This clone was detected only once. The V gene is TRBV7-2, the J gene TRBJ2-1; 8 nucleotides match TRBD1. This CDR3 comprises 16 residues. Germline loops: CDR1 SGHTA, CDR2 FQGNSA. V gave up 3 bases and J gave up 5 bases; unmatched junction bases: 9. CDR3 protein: CASSLVRGPSNNEQFF. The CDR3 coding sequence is TGTGCCAGCAGCTTGGTCAGGGGGCCCTCGAACAATGAGCAGTTCTTC.

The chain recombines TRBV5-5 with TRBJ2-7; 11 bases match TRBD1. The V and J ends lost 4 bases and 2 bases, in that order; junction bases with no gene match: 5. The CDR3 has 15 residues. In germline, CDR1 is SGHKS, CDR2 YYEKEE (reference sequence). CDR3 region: CASSPGQGVAYEQYF. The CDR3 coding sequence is TGTGCCAGCAGCCCGGGACAGGGGGTCGCCTACGAGCAGTACTTC.

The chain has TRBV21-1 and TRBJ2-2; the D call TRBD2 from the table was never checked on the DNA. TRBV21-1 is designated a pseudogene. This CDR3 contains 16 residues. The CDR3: CASSKIIGVITGELFF. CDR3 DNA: TGTGCCAGCAGCAAAATCATAGGAGTGATCACCGGGGAGCTGTTTTTT.

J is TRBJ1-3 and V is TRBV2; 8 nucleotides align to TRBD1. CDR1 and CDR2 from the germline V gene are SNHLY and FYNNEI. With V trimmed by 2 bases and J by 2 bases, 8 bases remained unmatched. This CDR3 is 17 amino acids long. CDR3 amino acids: CASSELGATGAGNTIYF. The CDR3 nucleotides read TGTGCCAGCAGTGAACTTGGTGCGACAGGGGCTGGAAACACCATATATTTT.

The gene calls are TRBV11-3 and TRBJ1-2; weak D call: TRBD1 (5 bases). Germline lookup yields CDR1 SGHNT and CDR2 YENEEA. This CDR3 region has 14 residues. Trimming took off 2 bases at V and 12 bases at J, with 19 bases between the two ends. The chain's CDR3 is CASSLSTETGGNTF. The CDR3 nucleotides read TGTGCCAGCAGCTTATCCACCGAAACCGGGGGTAACACCTTC.

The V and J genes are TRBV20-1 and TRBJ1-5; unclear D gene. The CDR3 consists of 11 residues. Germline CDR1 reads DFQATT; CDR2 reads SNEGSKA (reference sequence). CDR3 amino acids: CRNYSNQPQHF. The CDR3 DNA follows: TGCAGAAACTATAGCAATCAGCCCCAGCATTTT.

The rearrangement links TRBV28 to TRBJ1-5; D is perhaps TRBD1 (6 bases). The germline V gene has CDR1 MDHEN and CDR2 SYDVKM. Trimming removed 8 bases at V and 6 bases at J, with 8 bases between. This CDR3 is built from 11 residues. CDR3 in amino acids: CASGQTQPQHF. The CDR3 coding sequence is TGTGCCAGCGGACAGACTCAGCCCCAGCATTTT. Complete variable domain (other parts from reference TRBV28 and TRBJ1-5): DVKVTQSSRYLVKRTGEKVFLECVQDMDHENMFWYRQDPGLGLRLIYFSYDVKMKEKGDIPEGYSVSREKKERFSLILESASTNQTSMYLCASGQTQPQHFGDGTRLSIL.

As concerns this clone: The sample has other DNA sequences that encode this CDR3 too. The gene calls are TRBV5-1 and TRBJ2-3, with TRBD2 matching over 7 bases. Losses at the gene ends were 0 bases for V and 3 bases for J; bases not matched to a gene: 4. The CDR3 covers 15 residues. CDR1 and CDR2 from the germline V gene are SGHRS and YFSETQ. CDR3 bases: TGCGCCAGCAGCTTGGTCGGGGGGTTGACAGATACGCAGTATTTT. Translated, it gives CASSLVGGLTDTQYF.

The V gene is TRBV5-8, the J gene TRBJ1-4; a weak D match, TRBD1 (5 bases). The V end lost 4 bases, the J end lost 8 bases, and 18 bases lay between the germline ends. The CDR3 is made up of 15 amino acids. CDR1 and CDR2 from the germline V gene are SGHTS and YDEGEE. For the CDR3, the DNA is TGTGCCAGCAGCCCGACCTTCAGGGTCGGGGAAAAACTGTTTTTT. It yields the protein CASSPTFRVGEKLFF.